This T cell receptor beta chain was recorded in a study of T cell repertoires in cytomegalovirus infection. The wider study: CMV infection and matching HLA type were both indicated by public TCR beta signatures.

Whole-study findings and limits: Cumulative frequency (of public TCR beta family members) identified carriers of CMV plus the relevant HLA. The ex vivo response was dominated by HLA-C-restricted CMV-specific TCR beta clonotypes.

TCRdb reprocessed the reads with MiXCR, giving one entry per CDR3 protein. The sample lists 630,000 or so distinct CDR3 sequences; 20% to 25% were seen once. This clonotype appeared many times. Its antigen is not known. Per the germline V gene, CDR1 is SGHTA and CDR2 is FQGNSA. The CDR3 totals 14 residues. Deletions cut 2 bases from V and 1 base from J, with 8 bases between. The V gene is TRBV7-2, the J gene TRBJ1-1; D remains ambiguous. Sequencing was done on a sample of CD8+ T cells from PBMCs. This TCR derives from a human donor in good health (CMV status not recorded). Some clones in this sample may be carry-over from other donors' samples. CDR3 DNA sequence: TGTGCCAGCAGCTTATTCCAAGCGAACACTGAAGCTTTCTTT. It yields the protein CASSLFQANTEAFF.